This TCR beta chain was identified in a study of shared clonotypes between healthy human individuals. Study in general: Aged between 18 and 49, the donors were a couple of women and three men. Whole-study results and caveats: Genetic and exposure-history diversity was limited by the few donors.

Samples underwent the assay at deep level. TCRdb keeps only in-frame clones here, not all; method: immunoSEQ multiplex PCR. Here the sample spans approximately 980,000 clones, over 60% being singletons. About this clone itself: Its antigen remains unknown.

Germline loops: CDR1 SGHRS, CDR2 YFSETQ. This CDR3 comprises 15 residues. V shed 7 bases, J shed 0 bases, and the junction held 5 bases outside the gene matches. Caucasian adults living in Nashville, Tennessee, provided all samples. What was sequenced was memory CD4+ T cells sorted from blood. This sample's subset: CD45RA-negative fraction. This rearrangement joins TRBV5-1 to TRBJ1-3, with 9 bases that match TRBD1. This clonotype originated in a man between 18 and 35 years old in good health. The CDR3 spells CASGTGQYSGNTIYF. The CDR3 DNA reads TGCGCCAGCGGGACAGGGCAATACTCTGGAAACACCATATATTTT. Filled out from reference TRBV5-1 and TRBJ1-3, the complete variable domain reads KAGVTQTPRYLIKTRGQQVTLSCSPISGHRSVSWYQQTPGQGLQFLFEYFSETQRNKGNFPGRFSGRQFSNSRSEMNVSTLELGDSALYLCASGTGQYSGNTIYFGEGSWLTVV.